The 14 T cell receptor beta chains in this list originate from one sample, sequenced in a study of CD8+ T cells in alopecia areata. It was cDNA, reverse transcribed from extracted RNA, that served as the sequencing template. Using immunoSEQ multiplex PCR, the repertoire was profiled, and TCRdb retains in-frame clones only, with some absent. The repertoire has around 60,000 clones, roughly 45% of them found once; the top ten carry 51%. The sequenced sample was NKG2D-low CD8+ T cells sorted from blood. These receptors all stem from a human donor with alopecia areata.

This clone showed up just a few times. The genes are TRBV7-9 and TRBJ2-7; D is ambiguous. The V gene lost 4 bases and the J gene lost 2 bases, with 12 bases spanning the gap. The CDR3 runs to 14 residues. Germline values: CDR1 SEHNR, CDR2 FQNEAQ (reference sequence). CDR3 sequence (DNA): TGTGCCAGCAGCTCCAGAGAGTTCCCCTACGAGCAGTACTTC. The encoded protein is CASSSREFPYEQYF.

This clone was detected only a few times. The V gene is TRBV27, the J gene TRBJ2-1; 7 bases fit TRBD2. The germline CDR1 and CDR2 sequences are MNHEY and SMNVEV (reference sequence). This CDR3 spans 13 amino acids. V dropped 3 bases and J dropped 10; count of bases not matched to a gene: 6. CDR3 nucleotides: TGTGCCAGCAGTTTGGGGTTGGGAGGGGAGCAGTTCTTC. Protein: CASSLGLGGEQFF.

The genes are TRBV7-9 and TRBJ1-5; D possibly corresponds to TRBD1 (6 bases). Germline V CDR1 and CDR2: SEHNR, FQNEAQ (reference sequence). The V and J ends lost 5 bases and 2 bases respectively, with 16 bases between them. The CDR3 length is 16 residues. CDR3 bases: TGTGCCAGCAGCAACGGACCACAGGGAGGCAATCAGCCCCAGCATTTT. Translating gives CASSNGPQGGNQPQHF.

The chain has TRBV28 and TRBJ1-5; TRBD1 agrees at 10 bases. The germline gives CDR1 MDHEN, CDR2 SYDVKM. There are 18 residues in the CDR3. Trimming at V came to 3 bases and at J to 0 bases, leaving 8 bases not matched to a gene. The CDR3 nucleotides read TGTGCCAGCAGTTTCGTGGACAGGGGGTATTATAGCAATCAGCCCCAGCATTTT. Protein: CASSFVDRGYYSNQPQHF.

CDR3 loop: CASSKAGPETGELFF. The CDR3 DNA is TGTGCCAGCAGCAAAGCCGGGCCCGAGACCGGGGAGCTGTTTTTT. The gene calls are TRBV4-2 and TRBJ2-2; D is uncertain. Trimming stripped 5 bases from V and 5 bases from J, with 15 bases between. In germline, CDR1 is LGHNA, CDR2 YNFKEQ. The CDR3 is 15 residues long.

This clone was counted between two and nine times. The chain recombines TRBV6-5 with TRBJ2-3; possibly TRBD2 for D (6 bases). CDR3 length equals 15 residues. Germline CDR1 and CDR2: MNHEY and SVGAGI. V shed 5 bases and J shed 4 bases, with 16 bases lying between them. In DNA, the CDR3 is TGTGCCAGCAGTGCTCTATTAGGGGAGGCAGATACGCAGTATTTT. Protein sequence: CASSALLGEADTQYF.

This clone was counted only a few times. The CDR3 nucleotides read TGTGCCAGCAGCTCAGCTAGACAGGTCCAGACGCAGTATTTT. Translating gives CASSSARQVQTQYF. This chain connects TRBV7-9 to TRBJ2-3, with D perhaps TRBD1 (6 bases). V lost 4 bases and J lost 9, with 17 bases in between. The CDR3 is 14 residues long. Per germline, CDR1 SEHNR and CDR2 FQNEAQ (reference sequence). Supplemented by reference TRBV7-9 and TRBJ2-3, the full variable domain reads DTGVSQNPRHKITKRGQNVTFRCDPISEHNRLYWYRQTLGQGPEFLTYFQNEAQLEKSRLLSDRFSAERPKGSFSTLEIQRTEQGDSAMYLCASSSARQVQTQYFGPGTRLTVL.

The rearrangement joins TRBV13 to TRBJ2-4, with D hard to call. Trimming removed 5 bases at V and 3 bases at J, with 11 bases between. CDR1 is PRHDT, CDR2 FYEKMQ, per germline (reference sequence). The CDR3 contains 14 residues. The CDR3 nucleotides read TGTGCCAGCAGCGCGGACCTAGTCAAAAACATTCAGTACTTC. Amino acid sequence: CASSADLVKNIQYF.

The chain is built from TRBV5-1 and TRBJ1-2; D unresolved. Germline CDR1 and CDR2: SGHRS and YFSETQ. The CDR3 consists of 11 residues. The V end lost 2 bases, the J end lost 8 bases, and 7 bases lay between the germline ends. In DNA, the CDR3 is TGCGCCAGCAGCTTCGAGGGAGGCTACACCTTC. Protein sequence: CASSFEGGYTF.

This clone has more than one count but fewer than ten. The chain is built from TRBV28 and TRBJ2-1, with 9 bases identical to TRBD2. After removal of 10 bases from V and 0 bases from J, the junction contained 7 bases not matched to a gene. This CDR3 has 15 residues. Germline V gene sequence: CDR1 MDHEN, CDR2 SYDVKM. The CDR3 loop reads CATRGSGSSYNEQFF. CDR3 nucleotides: TGTGCCACCAGGGGTAGCGGGAGCTCCTACAATGAGCAGTTCTTC.

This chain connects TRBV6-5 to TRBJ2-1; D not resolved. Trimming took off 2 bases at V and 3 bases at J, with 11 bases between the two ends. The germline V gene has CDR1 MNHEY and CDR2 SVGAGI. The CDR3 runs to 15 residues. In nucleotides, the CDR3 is TGTGCCAGCAGTTACGGTGGGCAGCTCTACAATGAGCAGTTCTTC. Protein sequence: CASSYGGQLYNEQFF.

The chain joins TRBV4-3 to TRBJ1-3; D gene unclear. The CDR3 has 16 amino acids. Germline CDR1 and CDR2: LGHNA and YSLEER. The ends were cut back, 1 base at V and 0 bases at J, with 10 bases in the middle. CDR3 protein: CASSQVLVGSGNTIYF. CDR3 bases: TGCGCCAGCAGCCAAGTTCTGGTAGGCTCTGGAAACACCATATATTTT.

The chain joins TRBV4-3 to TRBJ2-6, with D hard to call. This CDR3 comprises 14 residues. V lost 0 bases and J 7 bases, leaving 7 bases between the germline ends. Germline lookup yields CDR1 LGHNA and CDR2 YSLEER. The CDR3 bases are TGCGCCAGCAGCCAAGATTCGTATGCCAACGTCCTGACTTTC. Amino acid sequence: CASSQDSYANVLTF.

For the CDR3, the DNA is TGCGCCAGCAGCCAAGAGGGGGGGACTGGGGCCAACGTCCTGACTTTC. This translates into CASSQEGGTGANVLTF. The genes are TRBV4-3 and TRBJ2-6; 7 bases line up with TRBD2. V lost 0 bases, J lost 2 bases, and 1 base stayed unmatched. The CDR3 totals 16 residues. Looked up from germline, CDR1 is LGHNA and CDR2 is YSLEER.